These 6 T cell receptor beta chains were sequenced from one sample in a study of shared clonotypes between healthy human individuals. Libraries were prepared by immunoSEQ multiplex PCR; TCRdb keeps only in-frame clonotypes and omits some of them. The top ten clones hold more than 0.12% of a sample with about 2.4 million clones, around 94% of them seen once. The sequencing sample was made of naive CD4+ T cells sorted from blood. Subset of the sample: CD45RA+ positively selected. Receptors were obtained from a man in his late teens or twenties in good health.

The V and J genes are TRBV13 and TRBJ2-3; 14 bases map to TRBD2. CDR3 length: 20 amino acids. The V and J ends lost 5 bases and 0 bases, in that order; junction bases with no gene match: 13. Looked up from germline, CDR1 is PRHDT and CDR2 is FYEKMQ (reference sequence). CDR3 sequence (DNA): TGTGCCAGCAGCCCACTATCGGGACTAGCGGGAGTTTTAAGCACAGATACGCAGTATTTT. Translated, it gives CASSPLSGLAGVLSTDTQYF.

In regard to this clone: The sample carries other DNA sequences with the same CDR3. The chain carries TRBV6-5 and TRBJ1-5; 7 nucleotides line up with TRBD1. This CDR3 is 13 amino acids long. Looked up from germline, CDR1 is MNHEY and CDR2 is SVGAGI. J lost 4 bases, V lost 6 bases, and 3 bases had no gene match. CDR3 region: CASSRQGNQPQHF. The CDR3 region has the DNA TGTGCCAGCAGCCGACAGGGAAATCAGCCCCAGCATTTT.

The chain recombines TRBV10-3 with TRBJ1-3; D gene ambiguous. The CDR3 covers 14 residues. V shed 0 bases and J shed 5 bases, with 8 bases lying between them. CDR1 is ENHRY and CDR2 is SYGVKD in the germline V gene. DNA for the CDR3: TGTGCCATCAGTGAGTCCTCACTTCGAAACACCATATATTTT. Amino acids: CAISESSLRNTIYF.

The rearrangement uses TRBV4-2 and TRBJ2-7, with 7 bases matching TRBD2. The germline CDR1 and CDR2 sequences are LGHNA and YNFKEQ. The V segment lost 4 bases and the J segment 4 bases; nucleotides outside the gene matches: 10. The CDR3 loop spans 15 amino acids. CDR3 bases: TGTGCCAGCAGCCGCACCGGGACTACCGAATACGAGCAGTACTTC. This sequence encodes CASSRTGTTEYEQYF.

The chain employs TRBV2 and TRBJ1-2; D not certain. The V end was cut by 1 base, the J end by 0 bases, with 12 bases between. Looked up from germline, CDR1 is SNHLY and CDR2 is FYNNEI. The CDR3 is made up of 16 amino acids. CDR3 bases: TGTGCCAGCAGTGAAGGGCAGCGCTTAGCTAACTATGGCTACACCTTC. Translation: CASSEGQRLANYGYTF.

The gene calls are TRBV18 and TRBJ2-1, with TRBD2 matching over 7 bases. J gave up 8 bases and V 4 bases, and 23 bases lay outside the gene matches. The CDR3 has 19 residues. CDR1 is KGHSH and CDR2 is LQKENI in the germline V gene. For the CDR3, the DNA is TGTGCCAGCTCACTATCGAACTCACGCCCCAGCGGGGAGAGACATGAGCAGTTCTTC. Amino acid sequence: CASSLSNSRPSGERHEQFF.